This T cell receptor (beta chain) was identified during a study of blood T cell repertoires in COVID-19. Background on the study: Italy, Spain and the United States were the sources of the convalescent and acute COVID-19 samples. T cells, B-cell-depleted T cells, or PBMCs provided the cDNA or gDNA that served as material.

In the authors' workflow: Scientists estimated how many nucleated cells there were by amplifying reference gene primers. Sequencing was performed with immunoSEQ multiplex PCR; in TCRdb, only in-frame clones are kept and a portion is missing. V and J calls and clone size are given by that table; D and trimming were obtained from the DNA. Here the sample spans 170,000 or so clones, approximately 90% being singletons. Germline V gene sequence: CDR1 MNHEY, CDR2 SVGAGI. Trimming pared 8 bases from V and 4 bases from J, leaving 12 bases between. The CDR3 consists of 13 residues. This clone was picked up one time.

Material for sequencing was peripheral blood. The chain uses TRBV6-5 and TRBJ1-5; D gene ambiguous. The sequence was collected from a man between 18 and 29 years old who had recovered from COVID-19. The CDR3 DNA is TGTGCCAGCGGGGAGACGGGTAATCAGCCCCAGCATTTT. Its translation: CASGETGNQPQHF.